This T cell receptor beta chain was captured in a study of radiation and T cells in renal cell carcinoma. The assay was immunoSEQ multiplex PCR, and TCRdb's table has in-frame clones only and misses some. The sample lists about 150,000 clones, roughly 86% occurring once. A note on this clone: One junction end disagrees with the germline gene, perhaps due to a read error.

Time point given: blood 2 weeks post-SBRT. Treatment denoted: 15 Gy SBRT to primary tumor, nephrectomy 4 weeks later. After SBRT, blood was collected at 2 and 4 weeks, plus baseline. The CDR3 loop spans 15 amino acids. Looked up from germline, CDR1 is MNHNS and CDR2 is SASEGT. Sample: blood, taken from a patient whose treatment included radiotherapy and nephrectomy. This TCR derives from a woman between 45 and 65 years old with renal cell carcinoma. The chain couples TRBV6-1 to TRBJ1-2, with 9 nucleotides matching TRBD1. The chain's CDR3 is CASREGTGTNYGYTF. Written as DNA, the CDR3 is TGTGCCAGCAGGGAAGGGACAGGGACTAACTATGGCTACACCTTC.